What follows are 25 T cell receptor beta chains derived from one specimen sequenced in a study of identifying expanded T cells in peripheral blood. The protocol was immunoSEQ multiplex PCR, while the TCRdb copy is restricted to in-frame clones and leaves out a portion. The table shows approximately 120,000 clones, with more than 80% occurring only once. The sequenced material came from blood. These TCRs come from a person aged 18 to 70 in good health.

The chain uses TRBV7-9 and TRBJ1-4; 7 bases align to TRBD1. J lost 7 bases, V lost 5 bases, and 10 bases had no gene match. The CDR3 consists of 15 residues. Germline V gives CDR1 SEHNR, CDR2 FQNEAQ (reference sequence). The DNA for the CDR3 is TGTGCCAGCAGCCCAATGGGACAGCATACTGAAAAACTGTTTTTT. Amino acids: CASSPMGQHTEKLFF.

CDR3 nucleotides: TGTGCCAGTAGTATCTCAGAGCAAGAGACCCAGTACTTC. Translation: CASSISEQETQYF. The chain employs TRBV19 and TRBJ2-5; D uncertain. Germline-derived CDR1 and CDR2 are LNHDA and SQIVND (reference sequence). The CDR3 runs 13 residues. Trimming left V 3 bases short and J 2 bases short, with 7 bases between.

CDR3 region: CASSSYGAGAHNEQFF. The CDR3 DNA is TGTGCCAGCAGTTCATATGGGGCGGGGGCCCACAATGAGCAGTTCTTC. The chain uses TRBV27 and TRBJ2-1, with D possibly being TRBD2 (7 bases). V lost 4 bases, J lost 5 bases, and 18 bases lay in between. Per the germline V gene, CDR1 is MNHEY and CDR2 is SMNVEV (reference sequence). The CDR3 runs 16 residues.

A single count supports this clone. This chain connects TRBV7-2 to TRBJ1-1, with TRBD1 identical over 7 bases. The CDR3 covers 13 residues. Germline V gene lookup returns CDR1 SGHTA and CDR2 FQGNSA. V was pared by 7 bases and J by 3 bases, with 5 bases of the junction left unmatched. CDR3 DNA: TGTGCCAGCAACAGGGGATTACACACTGAAGCTTTCTTT. Residues: CASNRGLHTEAFF.

The V and J genes are TRBV10-2 and TRBJ2-7; 8 nucleotides align to TRBD1. V dropped 10 bases and J dropped 5; count of bases not matched to a gene: 16. CDR1 is WSHSY and CDR2 is SAAADI in the germline V gene. The CDR3 sequence is 15 residues long. CDR3 in DNA: TGCGCCACCAGCCATACAGGGGGACAGTACGACGAGCAGTACTTC. It specifies CATSHTGGQYDEQYF.

The chain joins TRBV13 to TRBJ1-1; 9 bases map to TRBD1. CDR3 length: 14 residues. J was trimmed by 6 bases and V by 0 bases; bases with no gene match: 2. The germline CDR1 and CDR2 sequences are PRHDT and FYEKMQ (reference sequence). CDR3 residues: CASSLGDRGAEAFF. The DNA for the CDR3 is TGTGCCAGCAGCTTAGGGGACAGGGGTGCTGAAGCTTTCTTT.

V and J are TRBV6-1 and TRBJ1-2, with D perhaps matching TRBD1 (6 bases). Germline values: CDR1 MNHNS, CDR2 SASEGT. V lost 1 base to trimming and J lost 5 bases, with 14 bases between them. The CDR3 extends over 15 amino acids. The CDR3 reads CASSEGSGQNYGYTF. DNA for the CDR3: TGTGCCAGCAGTGAAGGCTCCGGACAGAATTATGGCTACACCTTC.

This clone was seen once. The CDR3 here is CASSQGPGRRIEQYF. DNA of the CDR3: TGTGCCAGCAGCCAAGGACCGGGACGCCGGATAGAGCAGTACTTC. The chain couples TRBV7-9 to TRBJ2-7; D possibly uses TRBD1 or TRBD2 (5 bases each). Looked up from germline, CDR1 is SEHNR and CDR2 is FQNEAQ (reference sequence). This CDR3 has 15 amino acids. V lost 5 bases and J 7 bases, leaving 21 bases between the germline ends.

The rearrangement uses TRBV2 and TRBJ1-5; D perhaps matches TRBD1 (5 bases). Germline CDR1 reads SNHLY; CDR2 reads FYNNEI. This CDR3 region has 15 residues. Trimming pared 5 bases from V and 5 bases from J, leaving 16 bases between. As DNA, the CDR3 is TGTGCCAGCAGTTGGGACGGTGGCGGCTATCAGCCCCAGCATTTT. Its translation is CASSWDGGGYQPQHF.

The chain recombines TRBV6-1 with TRBJ2-7; maybe TRBD1 (6 bases). V was clipped by 10 bases and J by 0 bases, with 16 bases between them. This CDR3 contains 14 residues. Germline V gene data show CDR1 as MNHNS and CDR2 as SASEGT. This CDR3 reads CAINRDTSSYEQYF. In nucleotides, the CDR3 is TGTGCCATCAACCGGGACACATCCTCCTACGAGCAGTACTTC.

This chain joins TRBV19 and TRBJ2-3; 11 positions match TRBD1. The CDR3 is 17 amino acids. Germline V lookup: CDR1 LNHDA, CDR2 SQIVND (reference sequence). The junction had 9 bases not matched to a gene; V was cut back by 3 bases and J by 4 bases. CDR3 protein: CASSITFWTGGADTQYF. The CDR3 DNA sequence: TGTGCCAGTAGTATCACCTTCTGGACAGGGGGCGCAGATACGCAGTATTTT.

This rearrangement joins TRBV2 to TRBJ2-7; D is ambiguous. Germline values: CDR1 SNHLY, CDR2 FYNNEI. With 7 bases removed from V and 4 bases from J, the gap between germline ends came to 17 bases. The CDR3 has 14 amino acids. The DNA for the CDR3 is TGTGCCAGCAAGGGTCAGGTCTCCGCTTACGAGCAGTACTTC. It is translated as CASKGQVSAYEQYF.

The genes are TRBV6-5 and TRBJ1-5; no definite D call. Trimming cost V 5 bases and J 6 bases, with 11 bases left between them. Germline values: CDR1 MNHEY, CDR2 SVGAGI. The CDR3 contains 13 residues. The CDR3 DNA reads TGTGCCAGCAGTCCTTTTATGGGTCAGCCCCAGCATTTT. It encodes CASSPFMGQPQHF.

The chain recombines TRBV11-3 with TRBJ2-3; 7 bases agree with TRBD1. V shed 3 bases and J 3 bases; nucleotides not matched to a gene: 6. The CDR3 runs to 15 residues. Germline assignment: CDR1 SGHNT and CDR2 YENEEA. CDR3 residues: CASSFSGGLTDTQYF. The CDR3 DNA reads TGTGCCAGCAGCTTTTCAGGGGGATTGACAGATACGCAGTATTTT.

The chain recombines TRBV5-6 with TRBJ1-1, with 9 bases identical to TRBD1. The length of the CDR3 is 13 residues. The germline V gene encodes CDR1 SGHDT and CDR2 YYEEEE. The V segment lost 3 bases and the J segment 10 bases; nucleotides outside the gene matches: 7. The CDR3 DNA reads as TGTGCCAGCAGCTCACTACAGGGGGCTGGAGCTTTCTTT. This codes for CASSSLQGAGAFF.

This chain links TRBV6-1 with TRBJ2-2; D perhaps matches TRBD2 (7 bases). The germline V gene has CDR1 MNHNS and CDR2 SASEGT. CDR3 length equals 14 residues. V gave up 7 bases and J gave up 5 bases, with 14 bases separating them. The DNA of the CDR3 is TGTGCCAGCACGGGGGGCCCAAGGACCGGGGAGCTGTTTTTT. Protein sequence: CASTGGPRTGELFF.

In DNA, the CDR3 is TGCGCCAGCAGCTTCACAGGGGGAAGGGCCTACGAGCAGTACTTC. Translation gives CASSFTGGRAYEQYF. This sequence joins TRBV5-1 and TRBJ2-7, with 8 nucleotides matching TRBD1. V dropped 2 bases and J dropped 2; count of bases not matched to a gene: 6. The CDR3 has 15 amino acids. Per the germline V gene, CDR1 is SGHRS and CDR2 is YFSETQ.

The V gene is TRBV4-3, the J gene TRBJ2-6, with no clear D. Germline V gives CDR1 LGHNA, CDR2 YSLEER. There are 16 residues in the CDR3. V was trimmed by 2 bases and J by 6 bases, leaving 14 bases between them. The CDR3 DNA follows: TGCGCCAGCAGCCAACGGGCAGCCATCGAGGCCAACGTCCTGACTTTC. Translating it yields CASSQRAAIEANVLTF.

The rearrangement links TRBV5-1 to TRBJ2-5; 7 bases match TRBD1. Germline V CDR1 and CDR2: SGHRS, YFSETQ. V dropped 4 bases and J dropped 0; count of bases not matched to a gene: 6. There are 15 residues in the CDR3. CDR3 coding DNA: TGCGCCAGCAGCCCAGGACAGGTATACCAAGAGACCCAGTACTTC. Translating gives CASSPGQVYQETQYF.

The sample holds a few counts of this clone. V usage is TRBV5-1 and J usage is TRBJ1-2; TRBD1 might be the D (5 bases). Looked up from germline, CDR1 is SGHRS and CDR2 is YFSETQ. V shed 0 bases and J shed 2 bases, with 5 bases lying between them. The CDR3 has 13 residues. This chain's CDR3 is CASSLEGNYGYTF. The CDR3 DNA reads TGCGCCAGCAGCTTGGAGGGGAACTATGGCTACACCTTC.

The V gene is TRBV2, the J gene TRBJ2-1; 11 bases match TRBD2. There are 16 residues in the CDR3. The V gene's germline CDR1 is SNHLY and CDR2 FYNNEI. The ends lost 0 bases at V and 9 bases at J; junction bases unmatched: 7. The CDR3, as DNA: TGTGCCAGCAGTGAAGCTCGACTAGCGGGGAGGAGTGAGCAGTTCTTC. It is translated as CASSEARLAGRSEQFF.

The V call is TRBV7-9, the J call TRBJ2-7; TRBD2 matches 9 bases. This CDR3 contains 16 residues. Germline V gene data show CDR1 as SEHNR and CDR2 as FQNEAQ (reference sequence). With V trimmed by 0 bases and J by 4 bases, 7 bases remained unmatched. The CDR3 DNA follows: TGTGCCAGCAGCTTAGCCCTAGCGGGGTCTCTTTACGAGCAGTACTTC. This codes for CASSLALAGSLYEQYF.

The chain has TRBV5-4 and TRBJ1-2, with a weak D call TRBD1 (5 bases). Deletions cut 1 base from V and 5 bases from J, with 9 bases between. CDR1 SGHNT and CDR2 YYREEE come from the germline V gene (reference sequence). The CDR3 runs to 13 residues. The CDR3 nucleotides read TGTGCCAGCAGCTTGACAGGAGCATATGGCTACACCTTC. It translates to CASSLTGAYGYTF.

The V call is TRBV7-8, the J call TRBJ1-5; D is unclear. The CDR3 is 13 residues long. V lost 3 bases, J lost 4 bases, and 7 bases lay in between. Germline CDR1 SGHVS, CDR2 FQNEAQ. CDR3 in amino acids: CASSFVGNQPQHF. The CDR3 nucleotides are TGTGCCAGCAGCTTTGTGGGGAATCAGCCCCAGCATTTT.

The V gene is TRBV13, the J gene TRBJ2-6; 8 nucleotides align to TRBD2. The CDR3 extends over 18 amino acids. Germline V CDR1 and CDR2: PRHDT, FYEKMQ (reference sequence). Trimming removed 4 bases from V and 0 bases from J; junction bases left unmatched: 8. The CDR3 sequence is CASSSISGADSGANVLTF. The CDR3 DNA reads as TGTGCCAGCAGCTCCATTAGCGGGGCCGACTCTGGGGCCAACGTCCTGACTTTC.